Included here is one T cell receptor beta chain sequence, with context. This entry comes from a study of blood T cell repertoires in COVID-19. CDR1 and CDR2 (germline): SEHNR, FQNEAQ (reference sequence). The CDR3 consists of 16 residues. V lost 5 bases, J lost 2 bases, and 7 bases stayed unmatched. Produced via immunoSEQ multiplex PCR; TCRdb's table is partial and in-frame only. The data contain approximately 25,000 clones, about 90% of them seen just once; the ten biggest clones take up over 25%. Sample: peripheral blood. The receptor comes from a man aged 65-85 years with active COVID-19. V usage is TRBV7-9 and J usage is TRBJ2-1; TRBD1 agrees at 9 bases. In DNA, the CDR3 is TGTGCCAGCAGCCGGGGACAGGGCGGCCCCTACAATGAGCAGTTCTTC. It yields the protein CASSRGQGGPYNEQFF.